Described below is a single T cell receptor (beta chain) sequence and its context. What it recognizes is unknown. The source of the sample is a study of response to subunit inactivated influenza vaccine. Findings and caveats of the study: The study's authors posited that every seasonal influenza vaccination enlists few new T cells.

Each CDR3 protein gets one entry after TCRdb re-called the RT-PCR reads with MiXCR. Of 550,000 to 800,000 distinct CDR3 sequences listed, approximately 15% were seen once; the top ten hold around 6.5%. This CDR3 has 16 amino acids. V shed 5 bases, J shed 4 bases, and the junction held 9 bases outside the gene matches. The specimen comprised PBMCs from blood, sampled around 14 days before vaccination. The sequence was obtained from a man over 45 who received an inactivated influenza vaccine. The chain carries TRBV12-3 or TRBV12-4 and TRBJ1-5; 9 nucleotides align to TRBD1. The CDR3 region is CASSPGTGRANQPQHF. The CDR3 DNA follows: TGTGCCAGCAGTCCGGGGACAGGGAGGGCAAATCAGCCCCAGCATTTT.